Listed here are 2 T cell receptor beta chains from one sample, sequenced in a study of shared clonotypes between healthy human individuals. TCRdb keeps only in-frame clones here, not all; method: immunoSEQ multiplex PCR. This sample has around 2.5 million clones, with under 95% found just once. Sequenced sample: naive CD4+ T cells from PBMCs. The subset denotes: CD45RA+ positively selected. All receptors derive from a man in his late teens or twenties in good health. Some clones in this sample may be carry-over from other donors' samples.

The rearrangement uses TRBV1 and TRBJ1-5. TRBV1 is termed a pseudogene. The CDR3 sequence is 15 residues long. This CDR3 reads CTSSHGEYSNQPQHF. As DNA, the CDR3 is TGCACCAGCAGCCATGGAGAATATAGCAATCAGCCCCAGCATTTT.

The DNA of the CDR3 is TGTGCCAGTAGTATGAGTGGGATGCCCTACGAGCAGTACTTC. Amino acids: CASSMSGMPYEQYF. This chain connects TRBV19 to TRBJ2-7; D is unclear. This CDR3 comprises 14 residues. Germline V gene sequence: CDR1 LNHDA, CDR2 SQIVND (reference sequence). Trimming shortened V by 3 bases and J by 2 bases, and 11 bases separated the two germline ends.